This entry lists 27 T cell receptor beta chains sequenced from one sample in a study of T cells in Graves' hyperthyroidism and ophthalmopathy. Template material for amplifying TCR beta CDR3 regions consisted of RNA transcripts. RT-PCR in the first round (using the HTBI primer set) targeted the TCR CDR3. Via MiXCR, TCRdb re-called the multiplex PCR reads, giving one row per CDR3 protein. This table has over 150,000 distinct CDR3 sequences, 17% appearing once. The sequenced material came from blood. The receptors derive from a woman aged 45 to 65 with Graves' hyperthyroidism.

The rearrangement uses TRBV28 and TRBJ1-4; D unclear. The CDR3 consists of 15 residues. V was trimmed by 7 bases and J by 0 bases, leaving 12 bases between them. Germline values: CDR1 MDHEN, CDR2 SYDVKM. This CDR3 reads CASIGRSATNEKLFF. Here the CDR3 DNA reads TGTGCCAGCATTGGCAGGAGTGCAACTAATGAAAAACTGTTTTTT.

With respect to this clonotype: Because the CDR3 is missing its conserved closing phenylalanine or tryptophan, this is likely a read error. V and J are TRBV20-1 and TRBJ1-1; 7 bases map to TRBD1. The CDR3 spans 13 residues. J lost 4 bases, V lost 1 base, and 3 bases had no gene match. CDR1 DFQATT and CDR2 SNEGSKA come from the germline V gene (reference sequence). This chain's CDR3 is CSARATGLTEAFL. CDR3 bases: TGCAGTGCTAGAGCGACAGGGCTCACTGAAGCTTTCCTT.

This clonotype has a count of ten or more. This chain uses TRBV7-9 with TRBJ1-1; 7 nucleotides align to TRBD1. J lost 0 bases, V lost 1 base, and 2 bases had no gene match. Germline-derived CDR1 and CDR2 are SEHNR and FQNEAQ (reference sequence). The CDR3 totals 15 residues. CDR3 sequence (DNA): TGTGCCAGCAGCTTAGAGACAGGGATGAACACTGAAGCTTTCTTT. It encodes CASSLETGMNTEAFF.

The genes are TRBV20-1 and TRBJ2-7; D call uncertain. The CDR3 is 14 amino acids. CDR1 and CDR2 (germline): DFQATT, SNEGSKA (reference sequence). Deletions cut 3 bases from V and 3 bases from J, with 15 bases between. CDR3 loop: CSARAAIWVYEQYF. CDR3 coding DNA: TGCAGTGCTAGGGCCGCGATTTGGGTCTACGAGCAGTACTTC.

Many counts were recorded for this clonotype. This chain's CDR3 is CASSNSGTRAETQYF. The DNA for the CDR3 is TGTGCCAGCAGCAATAGCGGGACGAGGGCGGAGACCCAGTACTTC. The rearrangement joins TRBV7-2 to TRBJ2-5; 8 bases agree with TRBD2. Germline CDR1 SGHTA, CDR2 FQGNSA. With V trimmed by 5 bases and J by 5 bases, 10 bases remained unmatched. This CDR3 is built from 15 residues.

This clonotype was detected ten times or more. V is TRBV7-9 and J is TRBJ2-1; no clear D. V lost 5 bases and J 0 bases, leaving 14 bases between the germline ends. This CDR3 is built from 16 residues. Germline V gives CDR1 SEHNR, CDR2 FQNEAQ (reference sequence). The CDR3 DNA reads TGTGCCAGCAGCAAAACGGGTCCTAGCTCCTACAATGAGCAGTTCTTC. It specifies CASSKTGPSSYNEQFF.

CDR3 coding DNA: TGTGCCAGCAGCTATGACATCGTTGGTGAAAAACTGTTTTTT. This gives the protein CASSYDIVGEKLFF. V is TRBV7-9 and J is TRBJ1-4; no firm D call. The germline V and J ends were trimmed by 4 bases and 7 bases, with 13 bases remaining between them. The CDR3 runs to 14 residues. Germline CDR1 is SEHNR and CDR2 is FQNEAQ (reference sequence). Looking up the rest from reference TRBV7-9 and TRBJ1-4 gives the full variable domain: DTGVSQNPRHKITKRGQNVTFRCDPISEHNRLYWYRQTLGQGPEFLTYFQNEAQLEKSRLLSDRFSAERPKGSFSTLEIQRTEQGDSAMYLCASSYDIVGEKLFFGSGTQLSVL.

This clonotype was picked up many times. The chain is built from TRBV7-9 and TRBJ2-1; 11 bases match TRBD2. V lost 5 bases and J lost 8; bases outside the gene matches: 8. The CDR3 extends over 15 amino acids. Germline V gene sequence: CDR1 SEHNR, CDR2 FQNEAQ (reference sequence). The CDR3 DNA reads TGTGCCAGCAGCCCCACTAGCGGGAGTTCCGATGAGCAGTTCTTC. Residues: CASSPTSGSSDEQFF.

This clonotype was found many times. V usage is TRBV28 and J usage is TRBJ1-2; TRBD1 agrees at 7 bases. Trimming took 7 bases from V and 4 from J; bases not matched to a gene: 6. Germline loops: CDR1 MDHEN, CDR2 SYDVKM. This CDR3 comprises 13 residues. The CDR3: CASNSDRPYGYTF. Written as DNA, the CDR3 is TGTGCCAGCAATTCGGACAGGCCCTATGGCTACACCTTC.

This clonotype was seen only a few times. The chain recombines TRBV20-1 with TRBJ1-2, with 10 bases fitting TRBD1. The V and J ends lost 3 bases and 1 base, in that order; junction bases with no gene match: 11. Germline V gives CDR1 DFQATT, CDR2 SNEGSKA (reference sequence). The CDR3 totals 17 residues. The CDR3 DNA reads TGCAGTGCTAGGGCCCCGGGACAGGGGTTTTTTAACTATGGCTACACCTTC. It codes for CSARAPGQGFFNYGYTF.

This clonotype showed up many times. This chain connects TRBV19 to TRBJ2-1; D is perhaps TRBD1 (5 bases). Germline values: CDR1 LNHDA, CDR2 SQIVND (reference sequence). Trimming took 5 bases from V and 4 from J, leaving 6 bases between them. The CDR3 consists of 12 residues. The CDR3 is CASSDSYNEQFF. The CDR3, as DNA: TGTGCCAGTAGTGACAGTTACAATGAGCAGTTCTTC.

The rearrangement joins TRBV11-1 to TRBJ2-7; a possible D gene is TRBD1 (6 bases). Trimming pared 2 bases from V and 1 base from J, leaving 9 bases between. Germline CDR1 reads SGHAT; CDR2 reads FQDESV (reference sequence). This CDR3 contains 14 residues. The CDR3 bases are TGTGCCAGCAGCTTAAGGACAGCATCCTACGAGCAGTACTTC. Protein: CASSLRTASYEQYF.

This clonotype was observed many times. The V gene is TRBV11-1, the J gene TRBJ2-4; 13 positions match TRBD2. The CDR3 spans 18 residues. The germline gives CDR1 SGHAT, CDR2 FQDESV (reference sequence). Trimming took 5 bases from V and 1 from J; bases not matched to a gene: 8. This CDR3 is CASSQLAGGVAAKNIQYF. The CDR3 DNA sequence: TGTGCCAGCAGCCAACTAGCGGGAGGGGTTGCGGCCAAAAACATTCAGTACTTC.

The chain uses TRBV11-2 and TRBJ1-2; possibly TRBD1 for D (6 bases). Per the germline V gene, CDR1 is SGHAT and CDR2 is FQNNGV. Trimming cost V 5 bases and J 2 bases, with 15 bases left between them. The CDR3 is made up of 15 amino acids. The CDR3 bases are TGTGCCAGCAGCCTAAAGGGGGGACCGAACTATGGCTACACCTTC. It is translated as CASSLKGGPNYGYTF. Drawing the rest from reference TRBV11-2 and TRBJ1-2, the complete variable domain is EAGVAQSPRYKIIEKRQSVAFWCNPISGHATLYWYQQILGQGPKLLIQFQNNGVVDDSQLPKDRFSAERLKGVDSTLKIQPAKLEDSAVYLCASSLKGGPNYGYTFGSGTRLTVV.

This clonotype was seen repeatedly, ten times or more. The rearrangement links TRBV11-2 to TRBJ1-5, with 9 positions matching TRBD1. Germline trimming cut 4 bases from V and 13 bases from J; bases unmatched to any gene: 11. This CDR3 has 14 residues. Germline CDR1 SGHAT, CDR2 FQNNGV. CDR3 residues: CASSSNHRGRGQHF. The CDR3 coding sequence is TGTGCCAGCAGCTCGAATCACAGGGGGCGAGGGCAGCATTTT.

This chain joins TRBV7-9 and TRBJ2-1; 13 bases map to TRBD2. The V and J ends lost 8 bases and 7 bases, in that order; junction bases with no gene match: 8. From germline, CDR1 is SEHNR and CDR2 FQNEAQ (reference sequence). CDR3 length equals 15 residues. CDR3 sequence reads: CASLLTSGRLNEQFF. As DNA, the CDR3 is TGTGCCAGCCTATTGACTAGCGGGAGGTTGAATGAGCAGTTCTTC.

V and J are TRBV24-1 and TRBJ2-2, with 8 nucleotides matching TRBD1. After removal of 2 bases from V and 5 bases from J, the junction contained 6 bases not matched to a gene. The CDR3 is made up of 16 amino acids. The germline gives CDR1 KGHDR, CDR2 SFDVKD. The DNA for the CDR3 is TGTGCCACCAGTGATTCGGGACAGGTATCAACCGGGGAGCTGTTTTTT. Translating it yields CATSDSGQVSTGELFF.

In this sample, this clonotype turned up a few times. This sequence joins TRBV6-2 or TRBV6-3 and TRBJ2-2; 7 nucleotides match TRBD1. V dropped 6 bases and J dropped 4; count of bases not matched to a gene: 5. The CDR3 runs to 14 residues. Germline V gene data show CDR1 as MNHEY and CDR2 as SVGEGT. The CDR3 coding sequence is TGTGCCAGCAGGGTTCCAGGGGGCACCGGGGAGCTGTTTTTT. Encoded protein: CASRVPGGTGELFF.

Comment on this clonotype: This sequence may be a read error, since a much larger clone differs from it by one base. V is TRBV24-1 and J is TRBJ2-7, with D possibly being TRBD1 (6 bases). The CDR3 length is 15 residues. Germline-derived CDR1 and CDR2 are KGHDR and SFDVKD. V lost 4 bases and J lost 3, with 15 bases in between. The CDR3 nucleotides are TGTGCCACCAGTGAAGACAGGACGGGAAACTACGAGCAGTACTTC. Protein sequence: CATSEDRTGNYEQYF.

This clonotype has at least ten counts. The chain recombines TRBV20-1 with TRBJ2-7; D is ambiguous. There are 15 residues in the CDR3. CDR1 and CDR2 from the germline V gene are DFQATT and SNEGSKA (reference sequence). V lost 3 bases and J 2 bases, leaving 17 bases between the germline ends. The CDR3 DNA reads as TGCAGTGCTAGCGGAATATTACTTACGACCTACGAGCAGTACTTC. Translating it yields CSASGILLTTYEQYF.

J is TRBJ1-6 and V is TRBV9, with D uncertain. The ends were cut back, 3 bases at V and 0 bases at J, with 7 bases in the middle. The length of the CDR3 is 15 residues. The germline V gene has CDR1 SGDLS and CDR2 YYNGEE. CDR3 region: CASSGVSSYNSPLHF. The CDR3 region has the DNA TGTGCCAGCAGCGGAGTGAGCTCCTATAATTCACCCCTCCACTTT.

The table lists this clonotype with many counts. The V call is TRBV28, the J call TRBJ2-3; the D gene is possibly TRBD1 (7 bases). Trimming left V 10 bases short and J 0 bases short, with 14 bases between. The CDR3 spans 14 residues. Germline CDR1 is MDHEN and CDR2 is SYDVKM. In DNA form, the CDR3 reads TGTGCCACCCAGGGGGGCCCTAGCACAGATACGCAGTATTTT. Protein sequence: CATQGGPSTDTQYF.

This clonotype was picked up many times. The CDR3 coding sequence is TGTGCCAGCAGCTTAATGATGGGACAGGGAGCAGGGAACACTGAAGCTTTCTTT. Residues: CASSLMMGQGAGNTEAFF. The rearrangement uses TRBV7-8 and TRBJ1-1; 9 bases agree with TRBD1. The CDR3 runs to 18 residues. Looked up from germline, CDR1 is SGHVS and CDR2 is FQNEAQ. V lost 2 bases and J lost 1; bases outside the gene matches: 11.

There are a few counts of this clonotype. The chain uses TRBV10-3 and TRBJ2-7, with 7 positions matching TRBD1. The ends lost 3 bases at V and 2 bases at J; junction bases unmatched: 1. The CDR3 extends over 13 amino acids. Germline V CDR1 and CDR2: ENHRY, SYGVKD. The CDR3 DNA is TGTGCCATCAGTGAACAGGGGACCTACGAGCAGTACTTC. Its translation: CAISEQGTYEQYF.

This clonotype was seen only once. V gene TRBV7-9 combines with J gene TRBJ2-5; D remains unclear. Germline lookup yields CDR1 SEHNR and CDR2 FQNEAQ (reference sequence). This CDR3 has 12 residues. The V and J ends lost 2 bases and 12 bases respectively, with 13 bases between them. The CDR3 DNA reads as TGTGCCAGCAGCTTACTTGGGTCTTGGAAGTACTTC. Encoded protein: CASSLLGSWKYF.

V is TRBV27 and J is TRBJ2-2; D is undetermined. Germline V lookup: CDR1 MNHEY, CDR2 SMNVEV (reference sequence). V lost 8 bases and J lost 1, with 8 bases in between. The CDR3 covers 13 residues. The CDR3 bases are TGTGCCAGCGCCGGCCAGAACACCGGGGAGCTGTTTTTT. Amino acid sequence: CASAGQNTGELFF.

This clonotype was observed many times. The chain links TRBV15 to TRBJ2-7; 11 bases match TRBD2. Trimming removed 1 base from V and 2 bases from J; junction bases left unmatched: 4. This CDR3 comprises 16 residues. Germline CDR1 reads LNHNV; CDR2 reads YYDKDF (reference sequence). The CDR3 loop reads CATSRVASGRPYEQYF. CDR3 nucleotide sequence: TGTGCCACCAGCAGAGTGGCTAGCGGGAGGCCCTACGAGCAGTACTTC.